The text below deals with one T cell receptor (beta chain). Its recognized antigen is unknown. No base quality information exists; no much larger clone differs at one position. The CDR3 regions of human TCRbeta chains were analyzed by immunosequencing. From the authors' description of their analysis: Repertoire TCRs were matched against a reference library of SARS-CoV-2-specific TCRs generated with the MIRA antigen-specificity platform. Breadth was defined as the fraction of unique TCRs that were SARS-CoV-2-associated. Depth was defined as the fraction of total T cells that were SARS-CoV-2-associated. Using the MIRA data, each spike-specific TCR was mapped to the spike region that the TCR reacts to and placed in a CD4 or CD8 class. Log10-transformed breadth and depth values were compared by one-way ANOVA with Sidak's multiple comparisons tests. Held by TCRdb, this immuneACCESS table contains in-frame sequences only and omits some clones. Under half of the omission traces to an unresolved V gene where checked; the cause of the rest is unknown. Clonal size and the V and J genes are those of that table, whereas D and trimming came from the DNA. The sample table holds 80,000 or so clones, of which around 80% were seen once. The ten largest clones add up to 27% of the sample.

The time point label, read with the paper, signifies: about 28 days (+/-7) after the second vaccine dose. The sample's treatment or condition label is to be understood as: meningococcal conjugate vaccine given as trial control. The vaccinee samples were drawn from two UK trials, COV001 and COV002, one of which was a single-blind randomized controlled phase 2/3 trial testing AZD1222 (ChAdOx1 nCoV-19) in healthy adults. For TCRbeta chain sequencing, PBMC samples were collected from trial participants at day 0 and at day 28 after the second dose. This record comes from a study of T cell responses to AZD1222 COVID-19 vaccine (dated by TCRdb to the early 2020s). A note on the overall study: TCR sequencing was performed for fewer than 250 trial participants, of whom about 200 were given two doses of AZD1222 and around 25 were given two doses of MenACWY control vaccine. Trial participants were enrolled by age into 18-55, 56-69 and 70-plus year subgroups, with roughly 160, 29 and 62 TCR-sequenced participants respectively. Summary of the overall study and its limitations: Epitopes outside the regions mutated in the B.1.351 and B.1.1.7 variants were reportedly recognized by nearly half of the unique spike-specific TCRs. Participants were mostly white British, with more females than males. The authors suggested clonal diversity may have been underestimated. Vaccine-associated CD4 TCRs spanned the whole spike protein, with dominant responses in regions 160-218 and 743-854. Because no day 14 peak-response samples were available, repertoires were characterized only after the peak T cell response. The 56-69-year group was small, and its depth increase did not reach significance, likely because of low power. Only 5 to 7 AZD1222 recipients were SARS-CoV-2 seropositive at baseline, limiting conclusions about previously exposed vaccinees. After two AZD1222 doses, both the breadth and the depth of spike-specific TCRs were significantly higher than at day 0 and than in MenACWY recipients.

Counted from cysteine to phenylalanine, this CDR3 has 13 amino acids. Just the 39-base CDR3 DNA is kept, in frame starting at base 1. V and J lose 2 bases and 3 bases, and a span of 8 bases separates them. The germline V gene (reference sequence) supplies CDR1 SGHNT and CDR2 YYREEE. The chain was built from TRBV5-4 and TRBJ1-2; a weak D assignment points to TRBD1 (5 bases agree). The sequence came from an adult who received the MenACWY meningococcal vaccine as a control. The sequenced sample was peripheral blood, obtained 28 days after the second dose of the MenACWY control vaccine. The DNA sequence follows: TGTGCCAGCAGCTTCGGGGGGGACTATGGCTACACCTTC. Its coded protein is CASSFGGDYGYTF.